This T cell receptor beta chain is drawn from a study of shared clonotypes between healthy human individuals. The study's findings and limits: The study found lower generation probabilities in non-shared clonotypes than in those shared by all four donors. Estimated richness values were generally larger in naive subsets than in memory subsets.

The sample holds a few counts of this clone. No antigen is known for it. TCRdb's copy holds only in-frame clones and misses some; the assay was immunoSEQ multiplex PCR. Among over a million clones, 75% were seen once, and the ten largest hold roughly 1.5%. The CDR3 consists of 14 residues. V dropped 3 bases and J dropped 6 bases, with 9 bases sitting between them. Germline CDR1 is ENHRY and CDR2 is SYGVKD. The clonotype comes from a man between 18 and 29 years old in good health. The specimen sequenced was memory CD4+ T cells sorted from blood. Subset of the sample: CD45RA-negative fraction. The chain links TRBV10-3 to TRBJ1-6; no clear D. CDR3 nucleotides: TGTGCCATCAGTGAAATGATCAGTAATTCACCCCTCCACTTT. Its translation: CAISEMISNSPLHF.